This TCR beta chain derives from a study of human T cells and chemical hapten exposure. Study in general: TCR yields per sample varied, mainly owing to small pooled library volume differences. Regarding the study as a whole: No alteration of TCRs above 1 in 1000 frequency was seen with DPC sensitization.

Unfractionated whole blood was the source from which total RNA was extracted. The library labeled individual cDNA molecules by adding unique molecular identifiers to them. How the authors handled the data: Sample TCR totals centred on a median of around 95,000, ranging about 20,000 to 700,000. MiXCR, applied by TCRdb to the reads, yields one record per CDR3 protein. TCRdb's processing, not the study's, gives the V and J calls here. The sample holds roughly 120,000 distinct CDR3 sequences; about 7.7% are singletons and the top ten take just over 1.4%. The table lists this clonotype with many counts. Its cognate antigen is unknown. Germline values: CDR1 SGHRS, CDR2 YFSETQ. The CDR3 sequence is 11 residues long. Trimming cost V 4 bases and J 3 bases, with 5 bases left between them.

The TCR was taken from a human donor in good health. Some clones in this sample may be carry-over from other donors' samples. The sequencing input was whole blood. The genes are TRBV5-1 and TRBJ2-7; no clear D gene. Here the CDR3 reads CASSGDYEQYF. CDR3 coding DNA: TGCGCCAGCAGCGGAGACTACGAGCAGTACTTC.